Only a few counts were recorded for the clone carrying this TCR beta chain. Antigen: not known. These data belong to a study of regulatory T cells in long-lasting Graves disease. About the study: Freshly diagnosed Graves' patients had used antithyroid drugs for under 3 months. Overall study results and limits: TRBV28, TRBJ1-2 and TRBJ2-5 were favored in persistent disease.

Construction of TCR beta libraries relied on iRepertoire HTBI primers and on Arm-PCR targeting CDR3 regions. TCRdb reprocessed the multiplex PCR reads with MiXCR, giving one entry per CDR3 protein. This table has a few hundred thousand distinct CDR3 sequences, approximately 12% appearing once. The germline V gene encodes CDR1 DFQATT and CDR2 SNEGSKA (reference sequence). V trimming: 6 bases; J trimming: 8 bases; junction bases outside the gene matches: 13. The CDR3 runs 14 residues. Specified time point: newly diagnosed GD, antithyroid drugs for less than 3 months. PBMC RNA was the source of the TCR library. These data were also reused for a study on T cells in Graves' hyperthyroidism and ophthalmopathy. In that study: Clonotypes that were expanded in thyroid above 0.001 mostly appeared in blood too. In validation, the model predicted ophthalmopathy. These predictions came a median about 6.5 months before onset.

The sequence was collected from a woman in her late teens or twenties with Graves disease. This material consisted of peripheral blood mononuclear cells (PBMCs), taken at new diagnosis, from a patient treated with antithyroid drugs. The J gene is TRBJ2-1, the V gene TRBV20-1; TRBD1 matches at 7 bases. The CDR3 region is CSAPVTRGHDEQFF. CDR3 coding DNA: TGCAGTGCGCCCGTCACAAGGGGGCACGATGAGCAGTTCTTC.